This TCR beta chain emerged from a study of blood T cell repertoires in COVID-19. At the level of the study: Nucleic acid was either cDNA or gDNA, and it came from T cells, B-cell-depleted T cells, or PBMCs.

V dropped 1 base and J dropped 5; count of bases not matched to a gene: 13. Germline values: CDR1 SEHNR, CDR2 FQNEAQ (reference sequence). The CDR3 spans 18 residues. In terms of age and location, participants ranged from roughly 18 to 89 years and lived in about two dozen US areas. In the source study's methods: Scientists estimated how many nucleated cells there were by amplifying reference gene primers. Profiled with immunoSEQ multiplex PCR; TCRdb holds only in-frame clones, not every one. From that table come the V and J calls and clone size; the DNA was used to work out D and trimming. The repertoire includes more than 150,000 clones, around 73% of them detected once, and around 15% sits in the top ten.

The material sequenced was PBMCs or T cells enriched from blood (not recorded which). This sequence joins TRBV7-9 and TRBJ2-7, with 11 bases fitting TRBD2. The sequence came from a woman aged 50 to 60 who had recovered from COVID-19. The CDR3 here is CASSLGGFLAGGSDEQYF. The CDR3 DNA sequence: TGTGCCAGCAGCTTAGGAGGTTTCCTAGCGGGAGGTTCGGACGAGCAGTACTTC.